This TCR beta chain was sequenced for a study of T cell repertoires in cytomegalovirus infection. On the study more broadly: In public TCR beta signatures, there were indications of both CMV infection and matching HLA type.

Germline values: CDR1 DFQATT, CDR2 SNEGSKA (reference sequence). The V end was cut by 3 bases, the J end by 6 bases, with 12 bases between. The CDR3 extends over 13 amino acids. Study-wide points: HLA-C-restricted CMV clonotypes gave the most frequent clonotype in two of eight donors. Cumulated frequencies of public TCR beta families served to identify carriers of CMV plus the relevant HLA.

In TCRdb, the reads were re-called with MiXCR into one record per CDR3 protein. The sample includes 340,000 or so distinct CDR3 sequences, 20% to 25% of them seen just once. This clonotype was seen only a few times. Its antigen remains unidentified. This sample comprised cultured PBMCs, obtained from culture after CMV antigen stimulation. The chain joins TRBV20-1 to TRBJ1-5; D possibly corresponds to TRBD1 (5 bases). The sequence was collected from a human donor in good health (CMV status not recorded). Some clones in this sample may be carry-over from other donors' samples. In nucleotides, the CDR3 is TGCAGTGCTAGGAGGCAGGGCCCTCAGCCCCAGCATTTT. It yields the protein CSARRQGPQPQHF.